The 20 T cell receptor beta chains given below trace back to one sample, sequenced in a study of immune characterization of retroperitoneal liposarcoma. In TCRdb, the PCR reads were re-called with MiXCR into one record per CDR3 protein. Of around 20,000 distinct CDR3 sequences listed, about 35% are singletons. The material sequenced was blood. The receptors were sampled from a male donor with retroperitoneal liposarcoma.

The chain is built from TRBV6-1 and TRBJ2-7; possibly TRBD1 for D (5 bases). Germline V CDR1 and CDR2: MNHNS, SASEGT. The CDR3 totals 18 residues. Trimming cost V 5 bases and J 4 bases, with 27 bases left between them. CDR3 DNA sequence: TGTGCCAGCAGTTTAAGGGGTCCTAGGGTGTGCCGTCCGTACGAGCAGTACTTC. This gives the protein CASSLRGPRVCRPYEQYF.

V is TRBV5-3 and J is TRBJ2-5; D uncertain. The assigned J gene may be wrong: the sequence end matches TRBJ2-7 better. TRBV5-3 is an ORF, and what it does is uncertain. The CDR3 loop spans 13 amino acids. CDR3 nucleotides: TGTGCCAGAAGCTTGGCCCCCACCTACGAGCAGTACTTC. This codes for CARSLAPTYEQYF.

This clonotype was recorded at least ten times. The V gene is TRBV11-2, the J gene TRBJ2-1, with 7 bases lining up with TRBD2. Germline assignment: CDR1 SGHAT and CDR2 FQNNGV. Trimming at V came to 5 bases and at J to 7 bases, leaving 11 bases not matched to a gene. The CDR3 is made up of 15 amino acids. The CDR3 nucleotides are TGTGCCAGCAGCCGGGATAGCGGGCTGGCAAATGAGCAGTTCTTC. It specifies CASSRDSGLANEQFF.

The chain couples TRBV10-3 to TRBJ2-7; 9 bases match TRBD2. Trimming cost V 2 bases and J 6 bases; bases outside gene matches: 11. There are 16 residues in the CDR3. Germline V CDR1 and CDR2: ENHRY, SYGVKD. The CDR3 bases are TGTGCCATCAGTGAGACTAGCGGGTATGGGGGGGGCGAGCAGTACTTC. Protein: CAISETSGYGGGEQYF.

This clonotype is medium-sized within its sample. The chain recombines TRBV6-1 with TRBJ2-3, with a possible D match to TRBD2 (7 bases). The V and J ends lost 4 bases and 2 bases respectively, with 19 bases between them. The germline CDR1 and CDR2 sequences are MNHNS and SASEGT. The CDR3 totals 17 residues. CDR3 sequence reads: CASSGQWRGPHTDTQYF. CDR3 bases: TGTGCCAGCAGTGGACAGTGGCGGGGGCCTCACACAGATACGCAGTATTTT.

By sample fraction, this clonotype is medium-sized (0.01 to 0.1%). The chain joins TRBV6-1 to TRBJ2-1; D is perhaps TRBD2 (6 bases). Trimming removed 5 bases at V and 13 bases at J, with 30 bases between. The CDR3 is 17 residues long. CDR1 is MNHNS and CDR2 is SASEGT in the germline V gene. The DNA of the CDR3 is TGTGCCAGCAGTCTGGATGGAGGGGCCCTCTCCCAAGAGACCCAGTTCTTC. Translation gives CASSLDGGALSQETQFF.

The chain carries TRBV6-1 and TRBJ1-6; D is perhaps TRBD1 (6 bases). Germline V gene sequence: CDR1 MNHNS, CDR2 SASEGT. V gave up 11 bases and J gave up 7 bases, with 21 bases separating them. This CDR3 has 15 amino acids. The CDR3 loop is CAGTQGGGGNSPLHF. The CDR3 nucleotides read TGTGCCGGAACACAGGGAGGGGGGGGGAATTCACCCCTCCACTTT.

This clonotype appeared many times. The chain recombines TRBV7-2 with TRBJ2-3, with TRBD2 as a possible D gene (7 bases). V was shortened by 1 base and J by 3 bases, with 14 bases between the two germline ends. The germline CDR1 and CDR2 sequences are SGHTA and FQGNSA. CDR3 length: 16 residues. The CDR3 DNA follows: TGTGCCAGCAGCTTAGACACGGGGAGGGGGACAGATACGCAGTATTTT. It is translated as CASSLDTGRGTDTQYF.

This clonotype was seen a handful of times. The J gene is TRBJ2-5, the V gene TRBV6-1; 8 bases agree with TRBD2. The CDR3 totals 15 residues. Germline loops: CDR1 MNHNS, CDR2 SASEGT. Trimming took 3 bases from V and 11 from J; bases not matched to a gene: 14. The CDR3 sequence: CASSELGLEGGEQYF. In nucleotides, the CDR3 is TGTGCCAGCAGTGAGCTGGGACTAGAGGGGGGTGAGCAGTACTTC.

There are a few counts of this clonotype. This rearrangement joins TRBV11-3 to TRBJ2-1; TRBD2 agrees at 10 bases. The CDR3 length is 15 residues. Germline V gene data show CDR1 as SGHNT and CDR2 as YENEEA. Unmatched junction bases numbered 6, after V lost 6 bases and J lost 4 bases. The CDR3 DNA is TGTGCCAGCAGTTCGACTAGCGGGCGTTACAATGAGCAGTTCTTC. This encodes CASSSTSGRYNEQFF.

The chain employs TRBV12-5 and TRBJ2-7; possibly TRBD2 for D (6 bases). CDR3 length: 13 residues. Trimming cost V 7 bases and J 0 bases, with 10 bases left between them. The germline V gene has CDR1 LGHNT and CDR2 FRNRAP. The CDR3: CASAWDFSYEQYF. The CDR3 region has the DNA TGTGCTAGTGCCTGGGACTTCTCCTACGAGCAGTACTTC. Full variable domain (remainder filled in from reference TRBV12-5 and TRBJ2-7): DARVTQTPRHKVTEMGQEVTMRCQPILGHNTVFWYRQTMMQGLELLAYFRNRAPLDDSGMPKDRFSAEMPDATLATLKIQPSEPRDSAVYFCASAWDFSYEQYFGPGTRLTVT.

This chain uses TRBV7-2 with TRBJ2-3; D ambiguous. Germline V gives CDR1 SGHTA, CDR2 FQGNSA. Trimming stripped 1 base from V and 4 bases from J, with 6 bases between. The CDR3 covers 13 residues. The CDR3 DNA reads TGTGCCAGCAGCTTAGTATTCGCAGATACGCAGTATTTT. This translates into CASSLVFADTQYF.

This clonotype was detected only once. This may be a read error: a much more frequent sequence differs by one nucleotide. The chain employs TRBV11-2 and TRBJ1-6; D may be TRBD1 (6 bases). CDR3 size: 14 residues. Trimming removed 5 bases from V and 8 bases from J, with 13 bases in between. The V gene's germline CDR1 is SGHAT and CDR2 FQNNGV. The CDR3 sequence is CASSPQQGHSPLHF. The CDR3 region has the DNA TGTGCCAGCAGCCCCCAACAGGGCCATTCACCCCTCCACTTT.

This clonotype has ten or more counts. The rearrangement links TRBV7-6 to TRBJ2-2; D is perhaps TRBD1 (5 bases). Trimming cost V 5 bases and J 1 base, with 8 bases left between them. CDR1 is SGHVS, CDR2 FNYEAQ, per germline. The CDR3 is 14 residues long. For the CDR3, the DNA is TGTGCCAGCAGCAAAACAGGGAACACCGGGGAGCTGTTTTTT. This encodes CASSKTGNTGELFF.

J is TRBJ2-3 and V is TRBV6-5; the D is unclear. In germline, CDR1 is MNHEY, CDR2 SVGAGI. The V end was cut by 2 bases, the J end by 5 bases, with 8 bases between. The CDR3 runs 13 residues. The DNA of the CDR3 is TGTGCCAGCAGTTACCGATTGGGAGATACGCAGTATTTT. Translation: CASSYRLGDTQYF.

This clonotype is classed as large. The chain is built from TRBV7-2 and TRBJ2-7; TRBD2 aligns across 8 bases. The CDR3 is made up of 15 amino acids. Germline loops: CDR1 SGHTA, CDR2 FQGNSA. The V and J ends lost 7 bases and 2 bases, in that order; junction bases with no gene match: 10. CDR3: CASNPGGTITYEQYF. The CDR3 region has the DNA TGTGCCAGCAATCCGGGGGGGACCATAACCTACGAGCAGTACTTC.

This clonotype was observed a handful of times. The chain combines TRBV6-8 with TRBJ2-5, with D hard to call. Per the germline V gene, CDR1 is MNHGY and CDR2 is SAAAGT. The V and J ends lost 6 bases and 1 base respectively, with 9 bases between them. The CDR3 loop spans 13 amino acids. The CDR3 DNA is TGTGCCAGCAGCCTGGGGATCCAAGAGACCCAGTACTTC. It translates to CASSLGIQETQYF.

The chain has TRBV7-2 and TRBJ1-2; 7 nucleotides line up with TRBD1. The CDR3 runs 15 residues. V gave up 2 bases and J gave up 0 bases; unmatched junction bases: 3. Germline loops: CDR1 SGHTA, CDR2 FQGNSA. This CDR3 is CASSLPGGANYGYTF. CDR3 nucleotides: TGTGCCAGCAGCTTACCAGGGGGGGCTAACTATGGCTACACCTTC.

Comment on this clonotype: This sequence may be a read error, since a much larger clone differs from it by one base. The CDR3 end shows no conserved phenylalanine or tryptophan, and so a read error is likely. This chain connects TRBV6-9 to TRBJ2-1; 8 positions match TRBD2. The CDR3 consists of 15 residues. V lost 6 bases to trimming and J lost 7 bases; unmatched junction nucleotides: 11. Germline V gene lookup returns CDR1 MNHGY and CDR2 SVAAGI. This chain's CDR3 is CASRGGWVAGNEQFS. The DNA of the CDR3 is TGTGCCAGCAGGGGGGGGTGGGTAGCGGGAAATGAGCAGTTCTCC.

This clonotype was seen only once. Because the CDR3 is missing its conserved closing phenylalanine or tryptophan, this is likely a read error. The DNA is left out, because the CDR3 cannot be placed on it with certainty; the CDR3 is given as TCRdb lists it. The chain combines TRBV7-2 with TRBJ2-1; the table's D call of TRBD2 was not tested on the DNA. The CDR3 comprises 11 residues, both ends counted. Germline assignment: CDR1 SGHTA and CDR2 FQGNSA. This chain's CDR3 is CASSLGAPGRS.